The sequence of this TCR beta chain was determined in a study of blood T cell repertoires in COVID-19. Study-wide background: COVID-19 samples collected from the United States, Italy and Spain covered acute and convalescent phases.

The V and J ends lost 5 bases and 5 bases, in that order; junction bases with no gene match: 11. CDR3 size: 15 residues. CDR1 SGHNT and CDR2 YENEEA come from the germline V gene. In the original analysis: Researchers report that nucleated cell counts were estimated from reference gene primer amplification. The data were produced by immunoSEQ multiplex PCR, yet TCRdb's version contains in-frame clones alone and is incomplete. V, J and clone size reflect that table, while D and trimming were determined from the DNA. The table lists 150,000 or so clones, about 81% of them singletons. The clonotype was recovered from a human donor in a cohort sampled during active COVID-19. The chain joins TRBV11-3 to TRBJ2-5, with 7 bases that match TRBD1. The specimen was peripheral blood. The CDR3 is CASSLGVARGETQYF. In DNA, the CDR3 is TGTGCCAGCAGCCTAGGGGTGGCCAGGGGGGAGACCCAGTACTTC. Variable domain in full (rest from reference TRBV11-3 and TRBJ2-5): EAGVVQSPRYKIIEKKQPVAFWCNPISGHNTLYWYLQNLGQGPELLIRYENEEAVDDSQLPKDRFSAERLKGVDSTLKIQPAELGDSAVYLCASSLGVARGETQYFGPGTRLLVL.